The source of this TCR beta chain is a study of response to subunit inactivated influenza vaccine. With regard to this clonotype: The antigen is not known. Mismatch with germline at one junction end may stem from a read error.

Via MiXCR, TCRdb re-called the RT-PCR reads, giving one row per CDR3 protein. The sample carries roughly 650,000 distinct CDR3 sequences, about a sixth recorded once. Study results and caveats: Authors suggested few new T cells are recruited by each seasonal influenza vaccination.

Germline CDR1 SGHDT, CDR2 YYEEEE. This CDR3 has 14 residues. The TCR comes from a man aged 50 to 60 who received an inactivated influenza vaccine. The chain is built from TRBV5-6 and TRBJ1-3; D gene unclear. The sequencing used PBMCs from blood, collected approximately 12 days after vaccination. The CDR3 spells CANSLWWTGNTIYF. The CDR3 bases are TGTGCCAACAGCTTGTGGTGGACTGGAAACACCATATATTTT.